These 4 T cell receptor beta chains were sequenced from one sample in a study of blood T cell repertoires in COVID-19. Assay used: immunoSEQ multiplex PCR; TCRdb lists only in-frame clones, some missing. The profile covers roughly 200,000 clones, with over 70% appearing a single time and more than 6.5% taken by the ten largest. Sequenced material: peripheral blood. The origin of the receptors is a man in his forties or fifties with active or convalescent COVID-19.

The CDR3 nucleotides read TGTGCCACCGGGGACAGCCAAGAGACCCAGTACTTC. Translation: CATGDSQETQYF. The V call is TRBV24-1, the J call TRBJ2-5; 7 nucleotides agree with TRBD1. V gave up 9 bases and J gave up 1 base; unmatched junction bases: 1. This CDR3 comprises 12 residues. Looked up from germline, CDR1 is KGHDR and CDR2 is SFDVKD.

CDR3 bases: TGTGCCAGCAGCTTAGGGTCTAGCGGGCTCAATGAGCAGTTCTTC. Residues: CASSLGSSGLNEQFF. The V gene is TRBV7-2, the J gene TRBJ2-1; 8 nucleotides align to TRBD2. The CDR3 totals 15 residues. Germline CDR1 reads SGHTA; CDR2 reads FQGNSA. V shed 1 base and J 6 bases; nucleotides not matched to a gene: 5.

The J gene is TRBJ2-7, the V gene TRBV6-5; 8 bases are a match to TRBD1. V lost 2 bases to trimming and J lost 7 bases; unmatched junction nucleotides: 10. Germline assignment: CDR1 MNHEY and CDR2 SVGAGI. The CDR3 loop spans 15 amino acids. CDR3 amino acids: CASSYEGQGAHEQYF. CDR3 nucleotides: TGTGCCAGCAGTTACGAGGGGCAGGGGGCGCATGAGCAGTACTTC.

The chain combines TRBV7-2 with TRBJ2-1; D gene unclear. Trimming cost V 2 bases and J 0 bases, with 5 bases left between them. CDR1 and CDR2 (germline): SGHTA, FQGNSA. This CDR3 region has 14 residues. CDR3 coding DNA: TGTGCCAGCAGCTTATCTCTCTCCTACAATGAGCAGTTCTTC. It specifies CASSLSLSYNEQFF.